What follows are 21 T cell receptor beta chains derived from one specimen sequenced in a study of blood T cell repertoires in COVID-19. TCRdb's table, derived via immunoSEQ multiplex PCR, lists solely in-frame clones and lacks some. The data contain some 80,000 clones, around 83% of them singletons. The sample consisted of peripheral blood. The receptors were sampled from a human donor in a cohort sampled during active COVID-19.

The CDR3 protein is CASSPVRGAEKLFF. CDR3 sequence (DNA): TGTGCCAGCTCCCCTGTCCGGGGGGCCGAAAAACTGTTTTTT. The chain links TRBV27 to TRBJ1-4, with D tentatively TRBD1 (6 bases). V was cut by 8 bases and J by 8 bases, with 18 bases left in between. Germline loops: CDR1 MNHEY, CDR2 SMNVEV (reference sequence). The length of the CDR3 is 14 residues.

The table lists this clone with a count of one. This chain links TRBV6-5 with TRBJ1-6, with a weak D call TRBD1 (6 bases). With 6 bases removed from V and 11 bases from J, the gap between germline ends came to 14 bases. The CDR3 covers 13 residues. Germline CDR1 reads MNHEY; CDR2 reads SVGAGI. For the CDR3, the DNA is TGTGCCAGCAGGACTAAACAGGGAACACCCCTCCACTTT. Its protein product is CASRTKQGTPLHF.

The rearrangement joins TRBV5-1 to TRBJ1-2; the match to TRBD1 covers 11 bases. V dropped 4 bases and J dropped 5; count of bases not matched to a gene: 10. The CDR3 sequence is 16 residues long. CDR1 is SGHRS and CDR2 is YFSETQ in the germline V gene. DNA for the CDR3: TGCGCCAGCAGCCCCGGTTCGGGACAGGGGGGTTATGGCTACACCTTC. It translates to CASSPGSGQGGYGYTF. The full variable domain, in which reference TRBV5-1 and TRBJ1-2 provide the parts outside the CDR3, is KAGVTQTPRYLIKTRGQQVTLSCSPISGHRSVSWYQQTPGQGLQFLFEYFSETQRNKGNFPGRFSGRQFSNSRSEMNVSTLELGDSALYLCASSPGSGQGGYGYTFGSGTRLTVV.

The chain combines TRBV18 with TRBJ1-6; 9 bases map to TRBD1. Germline V gives CDR1 KGHSH, CDR2 LQKENI. Trimming removed 4 bases from V and 5 bases from J; junction bases left unmatched: 0. The CDR3 is 14 amino acids. The CDR3 loop is CASSRDRDNSPLHF. Here the CDR3 DNA reads TGTGCCAGCTCACGGGACAGGGATAATTCACCCCTCCACTTT.

In its sample, this clone was seen once. The chain is built from TRBV7-3 and TRBJ2-6; D might be TRBD2 (6 bases). The CDR3 contains 18 residues. Trimming pared 5 bases from V and 2 bases from J, leaving 19 bases between. Germline CDR1 is SGHTA and CDR2 is FQGTGA. The CDR3 here is CASSPMRAGPTGANVLTF. The CDR3 DNA is TGTGCCAGCAGCCCCATGCGAGCGGGTCCCACTGGGGCCAACGTCCTGACTTTC.

The rearrangement uses TRBV2 and TRBJ2-7; 9 bases fit TRBD1. Unmatched junction bases numbered 3, after V lost 6 bases and J lost 3 bases. This CDR3 is 13 amino acids long. Per the germline V gene, CDR1 is SNHLY and CDR2 is FYNNEI. CDR3 region: CASSGQGYYEQYF. DNA for the CDR3: TGTGCCAGCAGCGGACAGGGGTACTACGAGCAGTACTTC.

This clone was recorded a few times. The chain uses TRBV2 and TRBJ2-2; a possible D gene is TRBD2 (6 bases). The CDR3 spans 17 residues. Trimming removed 8 bases at V and 4 bases at J, with 23 bases between. Germline V lookup: CDR1 SNHLY, CDR2 FYNNEI. DNA of the CDR3: TGTGCCAGCTCCGGCCCGGCCTGGAGGGAGATCACCGGGGAGCTGTTTTTT. It translates to CASSGPAWREITGELFF. Full variable domain (outside the CDR3, taken from reference TRBV2 and TRBJ2-2): EPEVTQTPSHQVTQMGQEVILRCVPISNHLYFYWYRQILGQKVEFLVSFYNNEISEKSEIFDDQFSVERPDGSNFTLKIRSTKLEDSAMYFCASSGPAWREITGELFFGEGSRLTVL.

The CDR3 here is CASSFLAPAYEQYF. CDR3 nucleotide sequence: TGCGCCAGCAGCTTTCTAGCGCCGGCCTACGAGCAGTACTTC. This chain links TRBV4-1 with TRBJ2-7; possible D gene TRBD2, 6 bases. V gave up 5 bases and J gave up 2 bases, with 13 bases separating them. CDR1 is MGHRA, CDR2 YSYEKL, per germline. The length of the CDR3 is 14 residues.

CDR3 region: CARTPTSGSYNEQFF. CDR3 nucleotides: TGTGCCAGGACCCCAACTAGCGGGAGTTACAATGAGCAGTTCTTC. The chain carries TRBV2 and TRBJ2-1; 11 positions agree with TRBD2. V was clipped by 9 bases and J by 4 bases; unmatched bases: 8. The germline gives CDR1 SNHLY, CDR2 FYNNEI. The CDR3 has 15 residues.

J is TRBJ2-3 and V is TRBV6-6, with 12 nucleotides matching TRBD2. The CDR3 contains 14 residues. V dropped 6 bases and J dropped 5; count of bases not matched to a gene: 3. Germline V lookup: CDR1 MNHNY, CDR2 SVGAGI (reference sequence). The CDR3 DNA reads as TGTGCCAGCAGCCGGGGACTAGCGGGAGATACGCAGTATTTT. Amino acids: CASSRGLAGDTQYF.

The chain employs TRBV28 and TRBJ2-2; 7 nucleotides align to TRBD1. The CDR3 contains 15 residues. V dropped 5 bases and J dropped 2; count of bases not matched to a gene: 5. Germline values: CDR1 MDHEN, CDR2 SYDVKM. CDR3 in DNA: TGTGCCAGCAGTCCGGACAGGCTCAACACCGGGGAGCTGTTTTTT. Residues: CASSPDRLNTGELFF.

This chain joins TRBV7-3 and TRBJ1-6; 8 nucleotides align to TRBD1. Germline trimming cut 2 bases from V and 7 bases from J; bases unmatched to any gene: 7. Germline loops: CDR1 SGHTA, CDR2 FQGTGA. This CDR3 is built from 16 residues. CDR3 sequence: CASSLQGADVNSPLHF. CDR3 in DNA: TGTGCCAGCAGCTTACAGGGGGCGGATGTGAATTCACCCCTCCACTTT.

This chain links TRBV16 with TRBJ2-5, with 11 bases aligning to TRBD1. The J segment lost 5 bases and the V segment lost 2 bases, leaving 4 bases of the junction unmatched. The CDR3 is 15 residues long. In germline, CDR1 is KGHSY, CDR2 FQNENV. CDR3 loop: CASSQADRGLETQYF. The CDR3, as DNA: TGTGCCAGCAGCCAAGCGGACAGGGGGCTGGAGACCCAGTACTTC. The complete variable domain, with remaining parts taken from reference TRBV16 and TRBJ2-5, reads GEEVAQTPKHLVRGEGQKAKLYCAPIKGHSYVFWYQQVLKNEFKFLISFQNENVFDETGMPKERFSAKCLPNSPCSLEIQATKLEDSAVYFCASSQADRGLETQYFGPGTRLLVL.

The chain combines TRBV5-1 with TRBJ1-6; TRBD1 agrees at 11 bases. Germline V gene data show CDR1 as SGHRS and CDR2 as YFSETQ. The length of the CDR3 is 16 residues. V was pared by 2 bases and J by 11 bases, with 9 bases of the junction left unmatched. The chain's CDR3 is CASSLSWTGGNPPLHF. CDR3 sequence (DNA): TGCGCCAGCAGCTTATCCTGGACAGGGGGCAATCCACCCCTCCACTTT.

The rearrangement uses TRBV7-2 and TRBJ2-3, with TRBD2 matching over 12 bases. CDR3 length equals 16 residues. The germline CDR1 and CDR2 sequences are SGHTA and FQGNSA. The ends lost 1 base at V and 6 bases at J; junction bases unmatched: 5. CDR3 in amino acids: CASSLEGTSGRDTQYF. The CDR3 bases are TGTGCCAGCAGCTTAGAGGGGACTAGCGGGCGGGATACGCAGTATTTT. Full variable domain (remainder filled in from reference TRBV7-2 and TRBJ2-3): GAGVSQSPSNKVTEKGKDVELRCDPISGHTALYWYRQSLGQGLEFLIYFQGNSAPDKSGLPSDRFSAERTGGSVSTLTIQRTQQEDSAVYLCASSLEGTSGRDTQYFGPGTRLTVL.

A note on this clone: Other DNA sequences of this sample code for an identical CDR3. V gene TRBV18 combines with J gene TRBJ1-1; D gene uncertain. The CDR3 loop spans 13 amino acids. The germline gives CDR1 KGHSH, CDR2 LQKENI. Trimming shortened V by 4 bases and J by 3 bases, and 9 bases separated the two germline ends. The CDR3 spells CASSLREDTEAFF. The CDR3 nucleotides are TGTGCCAGCTCACTACGTGAGGACACTGAAGCTTTCTTT.

V usage is TRBV7-2 and J usage is TRBJ1-6, with D maybe TRBD1 (5 bases). Per the germline V gene, CDR1 is SGHTA and CDR2 is FQGNSA. This CDR3 contains 16 residues. V lost 5 bases to trimming and J lost 0 bases, with 11 bases between them. CDR3 region: CASSPGHSSYNSPLHF. The CDR3 region has the DNA TGTGCCAGCAGCCCAGGACATAGCTCCTATAATTCACCCCTCCACTTT.

The chain employs TRBV2 and TRBJ2-3, with 7 positions matching TRBD1. Germline CDR1 reads SNHLY; CDR2 reads FYNNEI. There are 15 residues in the CDR3. V lost 7 bases to trimming and J lost 4 bases; unmatched junction nucleotides: 11. The CDR3 protein is CASTSTGLVPDTQYF. The CDR3 nucleotides are TGTGCCAGCACGTCGACAGGGTTGGTCCCAGATACGCAGTATTTT.

The genes are TRBV5-1 and TRBJ2-2; 7 bases are a match to TRBD1. There are 14 residues in the CDR3. The germline CDR1 and CDR2 sequences are SGHRS and YFSETQ. The junction had 2 bases not matched to a gene; V was cut back by 2 bases and J by 4 bases. The CDR3 spells CASSLQGSTGELFF. Written as DNA, the CDR3 is TGCGCCAGCAGCTTACAGGGGAGCACCGGGGAGCTGTTTTTT.

The V gene is TRBV28, the J gene TRBJ1-6, with 10 bases that match TRBD1. Germline V gene sequence: CDR1 MDHEN, CDR2 SYDVKM. The CDR3 is 13 amino acids. V was clipped by 6 bases and J by 10 bases; unmatched bases: 3. CDR3 nucleotides: TGTGCCAGCAGGGGGACAGGGGAATCACCCCTCCACTTT. Translation gives CASRGTGESPLHF.

This clone showed up just once. This chain's CDR3 is CATEGGETQYF. The CDR3, as DNA: TGTGCCACCGAGGGGGGGGAGACCCAGTACTTC. The rearrangement joins TRBV10-3 to TRBJ2-5; possible D gene TRBD2, 7 bases. The CDR3 loop spans 11 amino acids. V dropped 10 bases and J dropped 5 bases, with 11 bases sitting between them. Germline CDR1 ENHRY, CDR2 SYGVKD.